These 5 T cell receptor beta chains were sequenced from one sample in a study of CD8 T cells in ankylosing spondylitis. Study-wide points: A TCR beta motif of seven or eight highly homologous variants appeared characteristic of ankylosing spondylitis blood.

Their target antigens are unknown. Each CDR3 protein is one row after TCRdb ran MiXCR on the 5' RACE reads. The sample includes hundreds of thousands of distinct CDR3 sequences, approximately 12% of them seen just once. Sequencing was performed on blood, either unsorted or a sorted T cell fraction (not recorded which). The origin of the receptors is a male donor with ankylosing spondylitis.

This clonotype was recorded a few times. V usage is TRBV20-1 and J usage is TRBJ2-1; 8 positions match TRBD1. With V trimmed by 6 bases and J by 10 bases, 14 bases remained unmatched. Germline CDR1 DFQATT, CDR2 SNEGSKA (reference sequence). CDR3 length: 14 residues. This CDR3 reads CSARTGSSSWEQFF. CDR3 bases: TGCAGTGCGCGGACAGGGTCATCATCATGGGAGCAGTTCTTC.

There are a few counts of this clonotype. This chain connects TRBV9 to TRBJ2-7, with 10 bases identical to TRBD2. In germline, CDR1 is SGDLS, CDR2 YYNGEE. V gave up 0 bases and J gave up 7 bases; unmatched junction bases: 10. This CDR3 spans 16 amino acids. The CDR3 reads CASSVVAGGALGEQYF. The CDR3 region has the DNA TGTGCCAGCAGCGTAGTAGCGGGAGGCGCCTTGGGGGAGCAGTACTTC.

This clonotype has a handful of counts. The chain carries TRBV5-1 and TRBJ2-7; 13 nucleotides align to TRBD2. This CDR3 has 16 residues. V lost 4 bases, J lost 2 bases, and 6 bases stayed unmatched. Germline CDR1 is SGHRS and CDR2 is YFSETQ. CDR3 region: CASSPQTSGRPYEQYF. CDR3 nucleotides: TGCGCCAGCAGCCCCCAGACTAGCGGGAGGCCCTACGAGCAGTACTTC.

This clonotype has more than one count but fewer than ten. The chain joins TRBV7-9 to TRBJ1-1; D ambiguous. The CDR3 runs to 15 residues. Trimming removed 1 base from V and 0 bases from J, with 9 bases in between. CDR1 and CDR2 from the germline V gene are SEHNR and FQNEAQ (reference sequence). The CDR3 here is CASSLEAGLNTEAFF. The CDR3 DNA sequence: TGTGCCAGCAGCTTAGAGGCTGGCCTGAACACTGAAGCTTTCTTT.

V usage is TRBV12-3 or TRBV12-4 and J usage is TRBJ2-1; D might be TRBD1 or TRBD2, each matching 5 bases. The CDR3 length is 15 residues. V was trimmed by 3 bases and J by 7 bases, leaving 16 bases between them. Written as DNA, the CDR3 is TGTGCCAGCAGTTTTTCCGAGGGGAGACGAAATGAGCAGTTCTTC. This sequence encodes CASSFSEGRRNEQFF.